The 2 T cell receptor beta chains listed next were all sequenced from one sample in a study of type 1 and type 2 diabetes patients. Genomic DNA was the PCR template. The TCR beta CDR3 region was amplified using 30 forward and 13 reverse primers. TCRdb ran MiXCR on the multiplex PCR reads and lists one entry per CDR3 protein. This table has around 300,000 distinct CDR3 sequences, 40% to 50% appearing once. Input material: peripheral blood mononuclear cells (PBMCs). The receptors shown here come from a man aged 18 to 29 with type 2 diabetes.

The V gene is TRBV6-5, the J gene TRBJ1-5; D gene ambiguous. CDR3 size: 14 residues. Trimming cost V 9 bases and J 1 base, with 13 bases left between them. Germline V gives CDR1 MNHEY, CDR2 SVGAGI. CDR3 amino acids: CASDAFGSNQPQHF. For the CDR3, the DNA is TGTGCCAGTGATGCCTTCGGGAGCAATCAGCCCCAGCATTTT.

Details on this clonotype: This may stem from a read error, because a much larger clone lies one nucleotide away. The V gene is TRBV30, the J gene TRBJ1-1; D might be TRBD1 (5 bases). The CDR3 runs to 14 residues. CDR1 and CDR2 (germline): GTSNPN, SVGIG (reference sequence). V was cut by 3 bases and J by 1 base, with 12 bases left in between. The CDR3 sequence is CAWRNWDENTEAFF. In DNA form, the CDR3 reads TGTGCCTGGAGGAATTGGGACGAGAACACTGAAGCTTTCTTT.